This TCR beta chain was identified in a study of OX40 agonist ivuxolimab in advanced cancers. For the study at large: Enrolled patients in dose escalation had cancers that were hepatocellular carcinoma, melanoma, renal cell or head and neck cancer.

The data were produced by immunoSEQ multiplex PCR, yet TCRdb's version contains in-frame clones alone and is incomplete. The table lists about 69,000 clones, roughly 84% of them singletons. This TCR was recovered from an adult with an advanced solid tumor such as melanoma, head and neck, liver or kidney cancer. Material: CD4+ or CD8+ T cells sorted from blood, obtained in a trial of the OX40 agonist ivuxolimab.

CDR3 in amino acids: CAFRRAPGREKLFF. The CDR3 DNA sequence: TGTGCCTTTAGAAGGGCCCCAGGGCGGGAGAAACTGTTTTTT. The J gene is TRBJ1-4, the V gene TRBV30; maybe TRBD1 (5 bases). Germline V CDR1 and CDR2: GTSNPN, SVGIG (reference sequence). V gave up 7 bases and J gave up 11 bases, with 23 bases separating them. The CDR3 runs to 14 residues.